This entry concerns a single T cell receptor beta chain. The CDR3 totals 16 residues. With 0 bases clipped from V and 3 bases from J, the junction kept 5 bases outside the gene matches. Germline V gives CDR1 DFQATT, CDR2 SNEGSKA (reference sequence). These data come from a study of T cell repertoires in cytomegalovirus infection. TCRdb reanalysed the reads using MiXCR and keeps one entry per CDR3 protein. The sample holds fewer than 700,000 distinct CDR3 sequences, 20% to 25% seen once. V usage is TRBV20-1 and J usage is TRBJ2-5, with TRBD2 identical over 12 bases. The sequence was collected from a human donor in good health (CMV status not recorded). Some clones in this sample may be carry-over from other donors' samples. Sample: CD8+ T cells from PBMCs. CDR3 sequence: CSARDWPSGGEETQYF. As DNA, the CDR3 is TGCAGTGCTAGAGATTGGCCTAGCGGGGGGGAAGAGACCCAGTACTTC.